This TCR beta chain was captured in a study of blood T cell repertoires in COVID-19. The CDR3 has 13 amino acids. Germline CDR1 GTSNPN, CDR2 SVGIG (reference sequence). The V and J ends lost 3 bases and 2 bases, in that order; junction bases with no gene match: 0. This clone has only one observation. Other DNA sequences in the sample encode the same CDR3. Clones were sequenced by immunoSEQ multiplex PCR, and TCRdb holds only the in-frame ones, with some missing. This sample has around 230,000 clones, with approximately 90% found just once. The J gene is TRBJ2-7, the V gene TRBV30; 11 bases fit TRBD1. The source of this sequence is a man between 18 and 35 years old with acute COVID-19. Material: PBMCs or T cells enriched from blood (not recorded which). CDR3 sequence: CAWRGQGAYEQYF. CDR3 DNA: TGTGCCTGGAGGGGACAGGGGGCCTACGAGCAGTACTTC.